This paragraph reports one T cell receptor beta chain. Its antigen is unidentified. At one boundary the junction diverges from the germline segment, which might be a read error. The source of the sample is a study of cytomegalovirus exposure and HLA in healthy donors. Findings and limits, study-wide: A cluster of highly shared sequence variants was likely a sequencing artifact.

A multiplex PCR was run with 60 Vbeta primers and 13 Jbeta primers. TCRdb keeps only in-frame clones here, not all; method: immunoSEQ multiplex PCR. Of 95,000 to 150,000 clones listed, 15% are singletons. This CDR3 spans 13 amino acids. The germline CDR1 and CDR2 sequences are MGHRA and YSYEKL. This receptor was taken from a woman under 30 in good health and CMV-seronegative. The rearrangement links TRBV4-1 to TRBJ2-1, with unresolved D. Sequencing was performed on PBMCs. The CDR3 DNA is TGCGCCAGCAGCCAAGATCCATACAATGGGCAGTTCTTC. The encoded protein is CASSQDPYNGQFF.